This T cell receptor (beta chain) originates from a study of CD8 T cells in Susac syndrome. With random hexamers, about 0.5 to 1 ug RNA was reverse transcribed. One entry per CDR3 protein results from TCRdb running MiXCR on the immunoSEQ multiplex PCR reads. The table records approximately 100,000 distinct CDR3 sequences, under 95% of them present only once. The CDR3 extends over 15 amino acids. V shed 4 bases, J shed 1 base, and the junction held 6 bases outside the gene matches. In this sample, this clonotype turned up once. The TCR was taken from a human donor in good health. The chain employs TRBV12-3 or TRBV12-4 and TRBJ2-7; 8 nucleotides align to TRBD2. The sequencing input was CD8+ T cells from PBMCs. Written as DNA, the CDR3 is TGTGCCAGCAGTTCATCACCGGGAGGGTCCTACGAGCAGTACTTC. It encodes CASSSSPGGSYEQYF.